A selection of T cell receptor beta chains follows, all from one sample in a study of blood T cell repertoires in COVID-19. Sequencing used immunoSEQ multiplex PCR; TCRdb keeps in-frame clones, though not all of them. Among fewer than 65,000 clones, roughly 80% were seen once, and the ten largest hold 25%. The sequenced material came from peripheral blood. The receptors originated from a human donor in a cohort sampled during active COVID-19. Each CDR3 is given with its conserved first and last residue. Each record gives: J gene, CDR3 length, clone size, V gene, CDR3 protein. Clone size appears in some rows only: once, few, many, or a class for an expanded clone.

TRBJ1-2 | 16 | few | TRBV4-3 | CASSQRWDRDGYGYTF
TRBJ1-2 | 14 | - | TRBV7-2 | CASSSGQPGYGYTF
TRBJ2-6 | 15 | - | TRBV19 | CASSIGSSGANVLTF
TRBJ1-1 | 16 | - | TRBV19 | CASSLDLGVMNTEAFF
TRBJ2-7 | 14 | - | TRBV10-2 | CASRGTSRLDEQYF
TRBJ1-1 | 15 | - | TRBV7-2 | CASSPHSGRGTEAFF
TRBJ1-5 | 15 | - | TRBV6-5 | CASRSGTGSNQPQHF
TRBJ1-2 | 16 | - | TRBV19 | CASSTGFIAYNYGYTF
TRBJ1-1 | 14 | - | TRBV18 | CASSLQGGDTEAFF
TRBJ2-2 | 17 | - | TRBV4-1 | CASSQDGTGLNTGELFF
TRBJ2-5 | 15 | - | TRBV15 | CATSRAGTVKETQYF
TRBJ1-3 | 15 | few | TRBV7-3 | CASSLTPGQGNTIYF
TRBJ2-1 | 14 | - | TRBV7-9 | CASSLGLSSNEQFF
TRBJ2-1 | 15 | - | TRBV6-5 | CASNPGTSGSNEQFF
TRBJ2-7 | 15 | - | TRBV18 | CASSPRRQGSYEQYF
TRBJ1-3 | 15 | - | TRBV6-5 | CASSYMGTPWATIYF
TRBJ2-1 | 11 | - | TRBV20-1 | CSARWETVQFF
TRBJ1-5 | 13 | - | TRBV6-4 | CASSQGAGQPQHF
TRBJ2-5 | 17 | - | TRBV5-4 | CASSWGPLQGTGETQYF
TRBJ2-2 | 15 | - | TRBV19 | CASSPQTGGTGELFF
TRBJ2-7 | 13 | - | TRBV7-9 | CASSLGGIYEQYF
TRBJ1-2 | 12 | - | TRBV2 | CASKQANYGYTF
TRBJ1-1 | 15 | - | TRBV18 | CASSPRRDGDTEAFF
TRBJ2-1 | 14 | - | TRBV5-1 | CASSVGLAGIVQFF
TRBJ2-5 | 14 | - | TRBV5-1 | CASSLDGGAETQYF
TRBJ2-1 | 15 | - | TRBV9 | CASSVDLFSGLEQFF
TRBJ2-3 | 15 | - | TRBV10-3 | CAISEREIGTDTQYF
TRBJ2-1 | 17 | - | TRBV11-3 | CASSLVRLLAGGNEQFF
TRBJ1-5 | 15 | - | TRBV19 | CASSNTGVGNQPQHF
TRBJ1-6 | 15 | once | TRBV3-1/TRBV3-2 | CASSQAGGDNSPLHF
TRBJ1-5 | 15 | - | TRBV10-3 | CAISESLGGQQPQHF